One and the same sample provided the 17 T cell receptor beta chains below, sequenced in a study of CD8 T cells in ankylosing spondylitis. TCRdb analysed the 5' RACE reads with MiXCR anew, one entry per CDR3 protein. This sample has under 150,000 distinct CDR3 sequences; about an eighth occur once, and the top ten carry around 3%. The source material was blood, either unsorted or a sorted T cell fraction (not recorded which). These receptor sequences come from a female donor with ankylosing spondylitis or in good health (not recorded which).

The table lists this clonotype with a few counts. The chain couples TRBV9 to TRBJ1-1, with D possibly being TRBD1 (6 bases). This CDR3 has 13 residues. Germline V gives CDR1 SGDLS, CDR2 YYNGEE. V dropped 3 bases and J dropped 4 bases, with 10 bases sitting between them. The CDR3 DNA sequence: TGTGCCAGCAGCGAACAGGGAGTCACTGAAGCTTTCTTT. Protein product: CASSEQGVTEAFF.

This clonotype was found a few times. The V gene is TRBV4-1, the J gene TRBJ2-7, with D possibly TRBD1 on 6 matching bases. Trimming took 3 bases from V and 3 from J, leaving 12 bases between them. The germline CDR1 and CDR2 sequences are MGHRA and YSYEKL. The CDR3 is made up of 14 amino acids. The CDR3 sequence: CASSHRDTYYEQYF. CDR3 sequence (DNA): TGCGCCAGCAGCCACCGGGACACCTACTACGAGCAGTACTTC.

This clonotype was recorded many times. Mismatch with germline at one junction end may stem from a read error. This sequence joins TRBV2 and TRBJ2-7, with a tentative D call TRBD2 (5 bases). The CDR3 contains 13 residues. Germline CDR1 is SNHLY and CDR2 is FYNNEI. The CDR3 DNA reads TGTGCCAGCAGCGAAGGACTTGCCCGCGAGCAGTACTTC. This codes for CASSEGLAREQYF.

V usage is TRBV28 and J usage is TRBJ2-1; D possibly uses TRBD1 or TRBD2 (7 bases each). This CDR3 has 16 amino acids. The V end was cut by 7 bases, the J end by 1 base, with 17 bases between. CDR1 is MDHEN, CDR2 SYDVKM, per germline. The CDR3 loop is CASTPRGGMSYNEQFF. The DNA of the CDR3 is TGTGCCAGCACCCCCAGGGGGGGAATGTCCTACAATGAGCAGTTCTTC.

The V call is TRBV4-1, the J call TRBJ1-3; the D is unclear. Looked up from germline, CDR1 is MGHRA and CDR2 is YSYEKL. This CDR3 is 17 amino acids long. V shed 2 bases and J shed 4 bases, with 18 bases lying between them. CDR3 DNA sequence: TGCGCCAGCAGCCAATTGAGTATGGTTGTAAGGGGAAACACCATATATTTT. Translating it yields CASSQLSMVVRGNTIYF.

In this sample, this clonotype turned up many times. V gene TRBV20-1 combines with J gene TRBJ1-1; D is unresolved. The CDR3 is made up of 11 amino acids. Germline V lookup: CDR1 DFQATT, CDR2 SNEGSKA (reference sequence). Between the trimmed V and J ends, which lost 2 bases and 7 bases, there was a span of 8 bases. CDR3 loop: CSARRGIEAFF. As DNA, the CDR3 is TGCAGTGCTAGAAGAGGTATTGAAGCTTTCTTT.

This clonotype was counted at least ten times. The gene calls are TRBV20-1 and TRBJ1-5; D not certain. This CDR3 has 15 residues. The germline gives CDR1 DFQATT, CDR2 SNEGSKA (reference sequence). Trimming removed 3 bases at V and 4 bases at J, with 16 bases between. CDR3 DNA: TGCAGTGCTAGTTACGACCGAAGACCAAATCAGCCCCAGCATTTT. It yields the protein CSASYDRRPNQPQHF.

This clonotype showed up many times. The chain carries TRBV3-1 and TRBJ2-2; D is possibly TRBD1 or TRBD2 (5 bases each). The CDR3 runs to 16 residues. The V gene's germline CDR1 is LGHDT and CDR2 YNNKEL (reference sequence). V lost 6 bases and J 6 bases, leaving 20 bases between the germline ends. As DNA, the CDR3 is TGTGCCAGCAGAAACGGGGACCGCCCAACGTCCGGGGAGCTGTTTTTT. Its protein is CASRNGDRPTSGELFF.

This clonotype was counted at least ten times. This CDR3 is CASRSGTGLSTDTQYF. In DNA, the CDR3 is TGTGCCAGCAGGTCGGGGACAGGGCTTAGCACAGATACGCAGTATTTT. The V call is TRBV6-1, the J call TRBJ2-3; TRBD1 matches 9 bases. Germline-derived CDR1 and CDR2 are MNHNS and SASEGT. With V trimmed by 6 bases and J by 0 bases, 7 bases remained unmatched. The CDR3 covers 16 residues.

This chain links TRBV3-1 with TRBJ2-2, with D unresolved. Trimming removed 1 base from V and 0 bases from J, with 9 bases in between. There are 16 residues in the CDR3. Germline CDR1 is LGHDT and CDR2 is YNNKEL (reference sequence). The CDR3 spells CASSQGGSANTGELFF. CDR3 nucleotides: TGTGCCAGCAGCCAAGGTGGCTCCGCGAACACCGGGGAGCTGTTTTTT.

This clonotype was found a few times. The chain uses TRBV9 and TRBJ2-1; 14 bases align to TRBD2. The length of the CDR3 is 17 residues. Losses at the gene ends were 0 bases for V and 8 bases for J; bases not matched to a gene: 7. Germline V gene lookup returns CDR1 SGDLS and CDR2 YYNGEE. The CDR3 here is CASSVGLAGGPSDEQFF. The CDR3, as DNA: TGTGCCAGCAGCGTAGGACTAGCGGGAGGGCCAAGTGATGAGCAGTTCTTC.

For this clonotype: At one end the junction does not follow the germline gene, possibly because of a read error. The chain carries TRBV28 and TRBJ2-1, with D possibly TRBD2 on 6 matching bases. The CDR3 extends over 15 amino acids. Germline V gene data show CDR1 as MDHEN and CDR2 as SYDVKM. The CDR3 reads CVSSLGGRGTNEQFF. DNA of the CDR3: TGTGTCAGCAGTTTGGGGGGAAGGGGTACCAATGAGCAGTTCTTC. Together with reference TRBV28 and TRBJ2-1, the CDR3 gives the full variable domain: DVKVTQSSRYLVKRTGEKVFLECVQDMDHENMFWYRQDPGLGLRLIYFSYDVKMKEKGDIPEGYSVSREKKERFSLILESASTNQTSMYLCVSSLGGRGTNEQFFGPGTRLTVL.

With regard to this clonotype: An end of the junction differs from the germline gene, which may be a read error. V and J are TRBV5-1 and TRBJ2-4, with a tentative D call TRBD2 (6 bases). Germline CDR1 reads SGHRS; CDR2 reads YFSETQ. The CDR3 is 12 residues long. Written as DNA, the CDR3 is TGCGCCAGCAGCTTGGGGGGGGAGACTCATCACTTC. Its translation is CASSLGGETHHF.

V and J are TRBV30 and TRBJ1-5; a possible D gene is TRBD1 (6 bases). In germline, CDR1 is GTSNPN, CDR2 SVGIG (reference sequence). V was clipped by 0 bases and J by 5 bases, with 14 bases between them. CDR3 length equals 15 residues. The CDR3 DNA reads TGTGCCTGGAGTGTCACGGGGGCTGGAGATCAGCCCCAGCATTTT. Its translation is CAWSVTGAGDQPQHF.

The chain carries TRBV7-6 and TRBJ2-6; D might be TRBD2 (6 bases). The germline V gene encodes CDR1 SGHVS and CDR2 FNYEAQ. V shed 5 bases and J shed 2 bases, with 13 bases lying between them. CDR3 length: 16 residues. CDR3 in DNA: TGTGCCAGCAGCGGAACGGGGGTCGCTGGGGCCAACGTCCTGACTTTC. This sequence encodes CASSGTGVAGANVLTF. Using reference TRBV7-6 and TRBJ2-6 for the parts outside the CDR3, the full variable domain is GAGVSQSPRYKVTKRGQDVALRCDPISGHVSLYWYRQALGQGPEFLTYFNYEAQQDKSGLPNDRFSAERPEGSISTLTIQRTEQRDSAMYRCASSGTGVAGANVLTFGAGSRLTVL.

The genes are TRBV20-1 and TRBJ2-5, with 12 bases that match TRBD2. Germline values: CDR1 DFQATT, CDR2 SNEGSKA (reference sequence). Losses at the gene ends were 2 bases for V and 3 bases for J; bases not matched to a gene: 1. The CDR3 extends over 14 amino acids. In DNA form, the CDR3 reads TGCAGTGCTAGAAGGACTAGCGGGGAAGAGACCCAGTACTTC. Protein sequence: CSARRTSGEETQYF.

CDR3 nucleotides: TGTGCCAGCAGTCTTAACCTTATCTCTGGAAACACCATATATTTT. It is translated as CASSLNLISGNTIYF. J is TRBJ1-3 and V is TRBV7-2; D is undetermined. Per germline, CDR1 SGHTA and CDR2 FQGNSA. The CDR3 covers 15 residues. Trimming took off 6 bases at V and 0 bases at J, with 12 bases between the two ends.